These T cell receptor beta chains were read from a single sample in a study of blood T cell repertoires in COVID-19. The data were produced by immunoSEQ multiplex PCR, yet TCRdb's version contains in-frame clones alone and is incomplete. The table has under 300,000 clones, approximately 83% seen once. Sequencing used PBMCs or T cells enriched from blood (not recorded which). Receptors were obtained from a woman between 50 and 59 years old who had recovered from COVID-19. CDR3s include the opening cysteine and the closing phenylalanine or tryptophan. The D gene is left open where the match is weak. Where a row states a size, it is once, few, many or the class of an expanded clone; other rows omit it.

-	16	TRBJ2-2	-	TRBV7-2	TGTGCCAGCAGCCCGCTAGGACTCACGAACACCGGGGAGCTGTTTTTT	CASSPLGLTNTGELFF
-	15	TRBJ1-4	-	TRBV28	TGTGCCAGCAGTTCCGCCGGGGTGGCTAATGAAAAACTGTTTTTT	CASSSAGVANEKLFF
-	13	TRBJ1-5	-	TRBV6-1	TGTGCCAGCAGTGAACACCAGGATCAGCCCCAGCATTTT	CASSEHQDQPQHF
-	12	TRBJ1-4	-	TRBV28	TGTGCCAGCTTGGGGACTGGTGAAAAACTGTTTTTT	CASLGTGEKLFF
-	12	TRBJ1-2	-	TRBV2	TGTGCCAGCAGTGAAGACGGGGATGGCTACACCTTC	CASSEDGDGYTF
-	16	TRBJ2-7	-	TRBV3-1/TRBV3-2	TGTGCCAGCAGCCAAGATTTCAGCGGAGGTGACTACGAGCAGTACTTC	CASSQDFSGGDYEQYF
TRBD1	15	TRBJ2-2	-	TRBV5-1	TGCGCCAGCAGCAGAGGGACAGGGGCCACCGGGGAGCTGTTTTTT	CASSRGTGATGELFF
-	15	TRBJ1-5	-	TRBV19	TGTGCCAGTAGTATAGTCCCAGGGGGCAATCAGCCCCAGCATTTT	CASSIVPGGNQPQHF
TRBD1	18	TRBJ1-4	-	TRBV15	TGTGCCACCAGCACCCGAGGCGAACAGGGGTGGGCTAATGAAAAACTGTTTTTT	CATSTRGEQGWANEKLFF
TRBD1	15	TRBJ1-6	few	TRBV4-1	TGCGCCAGCAGCTCCGGACAGGGCTTTAATTCACCCCTCCACTTT	CASSSGQGFNSPLHF
TRBD2	13	TRBJ2-7	-	TRBV27	TGTGCCAGCAGTACCGGGACTAGCTACGAGCAGTACTTC	CASSTGTSYEQYF
-	14	TRBJ2-3	-	TRBV30	TGTGCCTGGAGTGTAGCCAGGGATGTAGATACGCAGTATTTT	CAWSVARDVDTQYF
-	16	TRBJ2-1	-	TRBV15	TGTGCCACCAGCAGAGATTGGAACGGGATCTACAATGAGCAGTTCTTC	CATSRDWNGIYNEQFF
TRBD1	15	TRBJ2-5	-	TRBV5-1	TGCGCCAGCAGCTTGGGGGGGACAGAGCAAGAGACCCAGTACTTC	CASSLGGTEQETQYF
-	15	TRBJ1-2	once	TRBV28	TGTGCCAGCAGTTTATGGGCAGGGATGGAATATGGCTACACCTTC	CASSLWAGMEYGYTF
-	12	TRBJ2-2	-	TRBV3-1/TRBV3-2	TGTGCCAGCAAAAACGGTCCCGGGGAGCTGTTTTTT	CASKNGPGELFF
-	15	TRBJ2-6	-	TRBV7-9	TGTGCCAGCAGCCAAGGACAATCTGGGGCCAACGTCCTGACTTTC	CASSQGQSGANVLTF
-	16	TRBJ2-2	-	TRBV5-1	TGCGCCAGCAGCTTTCGTTTCCAGGGGAGCACCGGGGAGCTGTTTTTT	CASSFRFQGSTGELFF
TRBD1	14	TRBJ1-5	-	TRBV24-1	TGTGCCACCAGTCAAGACAGGGTCAATCAGCCCCAGCATTTT	CATSQDRVNQPQHF
TRBD2	14	TRBJ2-1	-	TRBV27	TGTGCCAGCAGCTGGCGACTAGCGGGAGGGATCCAGTTCTTC	CASSWRLAGGIQFF
TRBD2	16	TRBJ2-3	once	TRBV5-1	TGCGCCAGCAGCTTGGCCCCTAGCGGAGGCACAGATACGCAGTATTTT	CASSLAPSGGTDTQYF
TRBD1	16	TRBJ1-3	-	TRBV9	TGTGCCAGCAGCGTTGGGGGGACAGCCGGTGGAAACACCATATATTTT	CASSVGGTAGGNTIYF
TRBD1	16	TRBJ1-1	-	TRBV6-5	TGTGCCAGCAGTTACAATTTAGGGGGCGGGAACACTGAAGCTTTCTTT	CASSYNLGGGNTEAFF
TRBD2	15	TRBJ2-1	-	TRBV9	TGTGCCAGCAGCGAGGGACTAAGCTCCTACAATGAGCAGTTCTTC	CASSEGLSSYNEQFF